This T cell receptor beta chain was obtained from a study of a mutant IDH1 vaccine in newly diagnosed glioma. Study-level background: Vaccines began 4-6 weeks after radiotherapy alone, or with temozolomide cycles.

As to time point: week 5, during vaccination. The study gave 300 ug of mutant IDH1 20-mer peptide per vaccine dose, with topical imiquimod. Trimming pared 1 base from V and 6 bases from J, leaving 13 bases between. CDR1 is GTSNPN, CDR2 SVGIG, per germline (reference sequence). This CDR3 has 13 amino acids. About this clone: Its antigen remains unidentified.

Assay: immunoSEQ multiplex PCR; the TCRdb copy retains only in-frame clones and omits some. The data hold 40,000 to 65,000 clones, with approximately 78% observed a single time. This TCR came from a woman aged 40 to 50 with glioma. The input for sequencing was PBMCs, taken from a glioma patient whose treatment included an IDH1 peptide vaccine. The chain carries TRBV30 and TRBJ2-7; D gene unclear. This CDR3 reads CAWSATRFGEQYF. Here the CDR3 DNA reads TGTGCCTGGAGTGCCACCCGATTTGGCGAGCAGTACTTC.